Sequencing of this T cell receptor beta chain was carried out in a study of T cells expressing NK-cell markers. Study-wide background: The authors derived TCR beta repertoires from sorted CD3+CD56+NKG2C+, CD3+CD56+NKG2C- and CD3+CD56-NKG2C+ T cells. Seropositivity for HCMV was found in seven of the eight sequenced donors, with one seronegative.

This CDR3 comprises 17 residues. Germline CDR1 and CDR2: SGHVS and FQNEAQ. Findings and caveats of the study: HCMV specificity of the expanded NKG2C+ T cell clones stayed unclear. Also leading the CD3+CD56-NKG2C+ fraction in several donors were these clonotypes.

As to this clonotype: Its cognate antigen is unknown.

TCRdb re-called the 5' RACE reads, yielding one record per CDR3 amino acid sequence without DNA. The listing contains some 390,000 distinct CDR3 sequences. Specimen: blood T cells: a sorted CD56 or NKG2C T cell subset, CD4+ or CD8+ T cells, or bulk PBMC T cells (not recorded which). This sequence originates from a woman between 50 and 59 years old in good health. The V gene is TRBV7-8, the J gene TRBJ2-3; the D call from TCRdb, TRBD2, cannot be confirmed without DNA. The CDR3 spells CASSLLAGYTSTDTQYF.